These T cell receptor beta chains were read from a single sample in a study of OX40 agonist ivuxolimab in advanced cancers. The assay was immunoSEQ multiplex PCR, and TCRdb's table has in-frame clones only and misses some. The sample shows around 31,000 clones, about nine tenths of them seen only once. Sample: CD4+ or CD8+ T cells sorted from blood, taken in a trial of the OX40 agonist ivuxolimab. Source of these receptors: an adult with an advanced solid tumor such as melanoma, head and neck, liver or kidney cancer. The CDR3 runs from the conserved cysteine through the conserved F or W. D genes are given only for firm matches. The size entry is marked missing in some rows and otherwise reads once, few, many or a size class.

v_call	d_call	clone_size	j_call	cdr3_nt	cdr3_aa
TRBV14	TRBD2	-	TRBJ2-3	TGTGCCAGCAGCCTAGCGGGGGTAACCACAGATACGCAGTATTTT	CASSLAGVTTDTQYF
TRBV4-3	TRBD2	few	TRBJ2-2	TGCGCCAGCAGCCAAGCCTTAGCGGGAGGGCCGATCCGGGAGCTGTTTTTT	CASSQALAGGPIRELFF
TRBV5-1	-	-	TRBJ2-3	TGCGCCAGCAGCTTGGGGCTAGCTAGCACAGATACGCAGTATTTT	CASSLGLASTDTQYF
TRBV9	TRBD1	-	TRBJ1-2	TGTGCCAGCAGCGTAGCGTCGACAGGGTCGTTCCTCAACTATGGCTACACCTTC	CASSVASTGSFLNYGYTF
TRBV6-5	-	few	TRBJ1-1	TGTGCCAGCGGGTACAGGGCATTGAACACTGAAGCTTTCTTT	CASGYRALNTEAFF
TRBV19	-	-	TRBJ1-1	TGTGCCAGTAGTCTGGGTACAGGGAACACTGAAGCTTTCTTT	CASSLGTGNTEAFF
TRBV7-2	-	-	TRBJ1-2	TGTGCCAGCAGCCCACTTCAGAACTATGGCTACACCTTC	CASSPLQNYGYTF
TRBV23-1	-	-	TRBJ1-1	TGCGCCAGCAGTCAATCCCCCTATCGGACTGAAGCTTTCTTT	CASSQSPYRTEAFF
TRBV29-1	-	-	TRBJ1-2	TGCAGCGTTGACAGGGATAGTTATGGCTACACCTTC	CSVDRDSYGYTF
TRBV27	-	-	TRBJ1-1	TGTGCCAGCAGTTTGGGAGAGAGGGGCCCGAACACTGAAGCTTTCTTT	CASSLGERGPNTEAFF
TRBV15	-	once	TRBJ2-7	TGTGCCACCAGCAATGGCTACGAGCAGTACTTC	CATSNGYEQYF
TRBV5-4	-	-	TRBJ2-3	TGTGCCAGCAGCTTATCAGGAGACGGGACAGATACGCAGTATTTT	CASSLSGDGTDTQYF
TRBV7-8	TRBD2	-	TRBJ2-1	TGTGCCAGCAGCTTAGCCCCATTACTAGCGGCCTCCTACAATGAGCAGTTCTTC	CASSLAPLLAASYNEQFF
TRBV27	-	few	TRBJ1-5	TGTGCCAGCAGCTTAATAGGGCACCAGCCCCAGCATTTT	CASSLIGHQPQHF
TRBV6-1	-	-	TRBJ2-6	TGTGCCAGCAGTGATTTCTTTAACTCTGGGGCCAACGTCCTGACTTTC	CASSDFFNSGANVLTF
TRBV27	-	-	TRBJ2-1	TGTGCCAGCAGTCGGTCGCGGTCCAGCTCCTACAATGAGCAGTTCTTC	CASSRSRSSSYNEQFF
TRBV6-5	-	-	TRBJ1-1	TGTGCCAGCAGTTACGCGACAGGAGAATACAACACTGAAGCTTTCTTT	CASSYATGEYNTEAFF
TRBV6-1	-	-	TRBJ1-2	TGTGCCAGCAGTGATACCTGGGACAACTATGGCTACACCTTC	CASSDTWDNYGYTF
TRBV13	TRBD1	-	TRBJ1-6	TGTGCCAGCAGCTCACGGACAGGCCAGTCCCTCCACTTT	CASSSRTGQSLHF
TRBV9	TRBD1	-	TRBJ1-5	TGTGCCAGCAGCCAGGGGGGGGCCCATCAGCCCCAGCATTTT	CASSQGGAHQPQHF
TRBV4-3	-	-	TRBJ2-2	TGCGCCAGCAGCCAAGAAGTACGGCACGTAAACACCGGGGAGCTGTTTTTT	CASSQEVRHVNTGELFF
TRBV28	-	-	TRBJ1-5	TGTGCCAGCAGATCATCGGGCACCCTTTATAGCAATCAGCCCCAGCATTTT	CASRSSGTLYSNQPQHF
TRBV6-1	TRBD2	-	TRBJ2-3	TGTGCCAGCAGTGTTTTAGCGGGGGGCACAGATACGCAGTATTTT	CASSVLAGGTDTQYF
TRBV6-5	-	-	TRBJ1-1	TGTGCCAGCGGTGCAAACACTGAAGCTTTCTTT	CASGANTEAFF
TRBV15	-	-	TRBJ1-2	TGTGCCACCAGCAGAGATTTCGTCGAGAACGCCGCTTTCTATGGCTACACCTTC	CATSRDFVENAAFYGYTF
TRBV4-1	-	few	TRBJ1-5	TGCGCCAGCAGCGAGCGAGCGGACTATCAGCCCCAGCATTTT	CASSERADYQPQHF
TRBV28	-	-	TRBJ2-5	TGTGCCAGCAGTGTGAAAAGGCTACAAGAGACCCAGTACTTC	CASSVKRLQETQYF
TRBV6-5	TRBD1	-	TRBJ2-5	TGTGCCAGCAGCATACAGGGGGTAGCGGAGACCCAGTACTTC	CASSIQGVAETQYF
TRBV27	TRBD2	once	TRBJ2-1	TGTGCCAGCTGCTTGTCGGGACTACACAATGAGCAGTTCTTC	CASCLSGLHNEQFF
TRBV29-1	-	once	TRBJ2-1	TGCAGCGTTGGCGTAACCAATGAGCAGTTCTTC	CSVGVTNEQFF
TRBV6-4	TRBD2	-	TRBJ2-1	TGTGCCAGCAGTCAACTAGCGGGGGGGTACAATGAGCAGTTCTTC	CASSQLAGGYNEQFF
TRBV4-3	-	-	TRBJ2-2	TGCGCCAGCAGCCAAGGAGGGGCCTCAAACACCGGGGAGCTGTTTTTT	CASSQGGASNTGELFF
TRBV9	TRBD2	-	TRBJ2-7	TGTGCCAGCAGCCCCCACCGGGGGGGCCGGTACGAGCAGTACTTC	CASSPHRGGRYEQYF
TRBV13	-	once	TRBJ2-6	TGTGCCAGCACCCCGGAGACCCTCTTCTCTGGGGCCAACGTCCTGACTTTC	CASTPETLFSGANVLTF
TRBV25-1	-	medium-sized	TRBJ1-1	TGTGCCAGCAGTGTCCAGGGGAACACTGAAGCTTTCTTT	CASSVQGNTEAFF
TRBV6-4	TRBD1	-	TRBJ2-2	TGTGCCAGCCGCCAGGGGGCCTACGCCGGGGAGCTGTTTTTT	CASRQGAYAGELFF
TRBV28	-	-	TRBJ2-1	TGTGCCAGCAGTTTGTTTGGGCTAGCGAGCCGGCGCTCCTACAATGAGCAGTTCTTC	CASSLFGLASRRSYNEQFF
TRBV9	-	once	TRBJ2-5	TGTGCCAGCAGGGGACCCGGTGAGACCCAGTACTTC	CASRGPGETQYF
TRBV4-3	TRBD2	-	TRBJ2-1	TGCGCCAGCAGCGATTCGACTAGCGGGATGGGTATTGAGCAGTTCTTC	CASSDSTSGMGIEQFF
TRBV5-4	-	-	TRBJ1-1	TGTGCCAGCAGCTTGGCCGGCGGGAACACTGAAGCTTTCTTT	CASSLAGGNTEAFF
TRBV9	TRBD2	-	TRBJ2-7	TGTGCCAGCAGCGTAGACGAGGGAGGGTACGAGCAGTACTTC	CASSVDEGGYEQYF
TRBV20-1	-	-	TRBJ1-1	TGCAGTGCAAAGAGACGGCTAGAAGCTTTCTTT	CSAKRRLEAFF
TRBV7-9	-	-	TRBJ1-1	TGTGCCAGCAGCAGAACACGTGAAGCTTTCTTT	CASSRTREAFF
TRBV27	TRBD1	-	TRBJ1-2	TGTGCCAGCAGTTTCACAGGGACAGGGCTCTATGGCTACACCTTC	CASSFTGTGLYGYTF
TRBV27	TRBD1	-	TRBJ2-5	TGTGCCAGCAGTTTGCAGGGGGCGTTTGGTGGTCAAGAGACCCAGTACTTC	CASSLQGAFGGQETQYF
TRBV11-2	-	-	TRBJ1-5	TGTGCCAGCAGCTCTCGGGGAGATCAGCCCCAGCATTTT	CASSSRGDQPQHF
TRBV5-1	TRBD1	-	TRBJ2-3	TGCGCCAGCAGCTTATCCGGGACAGGGGTCGAGGGGTTTACAGATACGCAGTATTTT	CASSLSGTGVEGFTDTQYF
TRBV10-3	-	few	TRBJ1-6	TGTGCCATCAGTGATAGCTGGGAGGGGAATTCACCCCTCCACTTT	CAISDSWEGNSPLHF
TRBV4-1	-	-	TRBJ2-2	TGCGCCAGCAGCCAGGGGTTGGCCGGGGAGCTGTTTTTT	CASSQGLAGELFF
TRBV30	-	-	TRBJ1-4	TGTGCCTGGACCGCGGCAGGGGCGGACGAAAAACTGTTTTTT	CAWTAAGADEKLFF
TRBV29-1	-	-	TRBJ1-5	TGCAGCGTTGAAGACCCGGCAAGCAATCAGCCCCAGCATTTT	CSVEDPASNQPQHF
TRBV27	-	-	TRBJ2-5	TGTGCCAGCAGTTTATCCGGGCCCGGGGGCCAGTACTTC	CASSLSGPGGQYF
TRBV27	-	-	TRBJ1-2	TGTGCCAGCAGTTTATCCATTGGGGTGCCGGGCTGGGCCTACACCTTC	CASSLSIGVPGWAYTF